The T cell receptor beta chain under discussion was sequenced for a study of blood T cells in healthy people across ages. This CDR3 is built from 14 residues. The germline V and J ends were trimmed by 3 bases and 0 bases, with 12 bases remaining between them. Germline CDR1 reads SQVTM; CDR2 reads ANQGSEA. Study findings and constraints: With unsorted PBMCs, a conclusive comparison of naive versus antigen-experienced cells was not possible. The study found TCR beta diversity correlated strongly with naive T cell percentage. The recorded TCR beta diversity per million T cells decreased in a roughly linear manner with age.

Sample-barcoded 5' priming and a J-beta primer mix drove a second PCR of 7 to 11 cycles. MiXCR, run by TCRdb on the 5' RACE reads, gives a single entry per CDR3 protein. Of hundreds of thousands of distinct CDR3 sequences listed, around two thirds are singletons. On this clonotype: The antigen is undetermined.

Extractions gave at least 6 micrograms of total RNA per sample. Material for sequencing was blood. This rearrangement joins TRBV29-1 to TRBJ2-7; no definite D call. This clonotype originated in a man between 25 and 39 years old in good health. CDR3 protein: CSVEHYSSSYEQYF. The CDR3 DNA reads TGCAGCGTTGAGCATTACAGCAGCTCCTACGAGCAGTACTTC.